This T cell receptor (beta chain) was recorded in a study of vaccination and CD4 T cells after COVID-19. Across the study: According to the study, participants were given two doses of BNT162b2 or mRNA-1273 vaccine. Collection of post-vaccine samples followed dose two by a median approximately 69 days, spanning a range of 14 to 241.

Concerning this clonotype itself: Its cognate antigen is unknown.

The CDR3 has 15 residues. V was pared by 6 bases and J by 0 bases, with 12 bases between. Sequence data for DNA of cultured CD4+ T cells were generated by the Oncomine TCR Beta short-read assay. TCRdb itself ran the PCR reads through MiXCR, one entry per CDR3 protein. This table has approximately 6,000 distinct CDR3 sequences, about a third appearing once. The sample's treatment: approximately 9-day PBMC culture with coronavirus spike peptide pools or control peptides (ViraFEST assay). Collection of the unexposed donor's CD4+ T cells took place before the COVID-19 pandemic (2011-2018). The clonotype comes from a human donor in good health. Sequencing used CD4+ T cells from blood, cultured in vitro. The chain links TRBV12-3 or TRBV12-4 to TRBJ1-5; D is possibly TRBD1 (5 bases). CDR3 bases: TGTGCCAGCAGGTTGGGACTCTTTAGCAATCAGCCCCAGCATTTT. Amino acid sequence: CASRLGLFSNQPQHF.